The 23 T cell receptor beta chains presented below share a single source sample, sequenced in a study of blood T cell repertoires in COVID-19. Generated by immunoSEQ multiplex PCR, the TCRdb table keeps only in-frame clones and is missing some. This table has 65,000 to 80,000 clones, around 86% appearing once. Sequenced input: peripheral blood. The source of these receptors is a man under 40 with acute or convalescent COVID-19.

The V call is TRBV30, the J call TRBJ1-6, with D perhaps matching TRBD1 (5 bases). Germline values: CDR1 GTSNPN, CDR2 SVGIG (reference sequence). This CDR3 comprises 15 residues. V was cut by 0 bases and J by 7 bases, with 13 bases left in between. CDR3 protein: CAWSVRGTVNSPLHF. CDR3 coding DNA: TGTGCCTGGAGTGTACGGGGGACGGTGAATTCACCCCTCCACTTT.

The genes are TRBV5-1 and TRBJ1-2; the D is unclear. The CDR3 contains 13 residues. Per the germline V gene, CDR1 is SGHRS and CDR2 is YFSETQ. Trimming pared 7 bases from V and 7 bases from J, leaving 17 bases between. CDR3 amino acids: CASSSEAGAGYTF. In nucleotides, the CDR3 is TGCGCCAGCTCCTCAGAAGCAGGCGCTGGCTACACCTTC.

The chain links TRBV6-4 to TRBJ2-2, with a tentative D call TRBD2 (7 bases). Germline V gene data show CDR1 as MRHNA and CDR2 as SNTAGT. V was cut by 7 bases and J by 6 bases, with 12 bases left in between. This CDR3 region has 13 residues. The CDR3 protein is CASTEGGAGELFF. The CDR3 DNA is TGTGCCAGCACCGAGGGGGGGGCCGGGGAGCTGTTTTTT.

The chain joins TRBV29-1 to TRBJ1-4, with D possibly being TRBD1 (5 bases). Germline assignment: CDR1 SQVTM and CDR2 ANQGSEA. V was cut by 0 bases and J by 10 bases, with 9 bases left in between. CDR3 length equals 12 residues. In DNA form, the CDR3 reads TGCAGCGTTGAAGATTGGGGGGGAAAACTGTTTTTT. Translating gives CSVEDWGGKLFF.

The V call is TRBV4-1, the J call TRBJ2-1; D unresolved. Germline CDR1 and CDR2: MGHRA and YSYEKL. The CDR3 is 13 amino acids. The ends were cut back, 0 bases at V and 9 bases at J, with 9 bases in the middle. The CDR3 region has the DNA TGCGCCAGCAGCCAAGACTCACAAACTGAGCAGTTCTTC. It specifies CASSQDSQTEQFF.

J is TRBJ2-5 and V is TRBV27; TRBD1 is a possible D gene (6 bases). The ends were cut back, 5 bases at V and 1 base at J, with 11 bases in the middle. Germline V gene lookup returns CDR1 MNHEY and CDR2 SMNVEV (reference sequence). The CDR3 is 14 amino acids. The CDR3 DNA is TGTGCCAGCAGTCCACGACAGGTCCAAGAGACCCAGTACTTC. Translation: CASSPRQVQETQYF.

The rearrangement uses TRBV19 and TRBJ2-5, with D hard to call. CDR3 length equals 14 residues. Germline V gene lookup returns CDR1 LNHDA and CDR2 SQIVND (reference sequence). Trimming removed 6 bases from V and 0 bases from J, with 11 bases in between. The CDR3 coding sequence is TGTGCCAGTAGCCACTACTTAGACCAAGAGACCCAGTACTTC. Encoded protein: CASSHYLDQETQYF.

The gene calls are TRBV2 and TRBJ2-7; 9 nucleotides align to TRBD1. Looked up from germline, CDR1 is SNHLY and CDR2 is FYNNEI. With V trimmed by 6 bases and J by 2 bases, 5 bases remained unmatched. This CDR3 has 14 amino acids. The CDR3 DNA reads TGTGCCAGCAGGGGGACAGGGAGAACCTACGAGCAGTACTTC. It is translated as CASRGTGRTYEQYF.

The V call is TRBV19, the J call TRBJ2-5, with a weak D call TRBD1 (5 bases). The CDR3 is 14 amino acids. Trimming removed 5 bases at V and 4 bases at J, with 14 bases between. CDR1 and CDR2 (germline): LNHDA, SQIVND (reference sequence). CDR3 in DNA: TGTGCCAGTAGTGTATATGGTGGGGCAGAGACCCAGTACTTC. It specifies CASSVYGGAETQYF.

In this sample, this clone turned up a few times. This chain uses TRBV2 with TRBJ2-2; maybe TRBD2 (6 bases). The V and J ends lost 10 bases and 2 bases respectively, with 11 bases between them. CDR3 length: 13 residues. Per germline, CDR1 SNHLY and CDR2 FYNNEI. CDR3 sequence reads: CATKGGNTGELFF. DNA of the CDR3: TGTGCCACTAAGGGAGGCAACACCGGGGAGCTGTTTTTT.

This clone was seen once. This chain links TRBV2 with TRBJ2-3, with 8 bases matching TRBD1. CDR1 and CDR2 from the germline V gene are SNHLY and FYNNEI. The J segment lost 2 bases and the V segment lost 4 bases, leaving 8 bases of the junction unmatched. The CDR3 covers 16 residues. The CDR3: CASSGQGQATTDTQYF. CDR3 bases: TGTGCCAGCAGTGGACAGGGACAGGCTACCACAGATACGCAGTATTTT.

The chain joins TRBV6-5 to TRBJ1-2, with 7 bases lining up with TRBD1. This CDR3 spans 14 amino acids. With 0 bases clipped from V and 7 bases from J, the junction kept 5 bases outside the gene matches. Germline V gives CDR1 MNHEY, CDR2 SVGAGI. CDR3 in amino acids: CASSYSRGRGGYTF. CDR3 sequence (DNA): TGTGCCAGCAGTTACTCGAGGGGGCGAGGTGGCTACACCTTC.

The chain recombines TRBV3-1 (or the pseudogene TRBV3-2) with TRBJ2-1, with TRBD2 matching 7 bases. Germline V gene lookup returns CDR1 LGHDT and CDR2 YNNKEL (reference sequence). The CDR3 is 15 residues long. V shed 4 bases, J shed 1 base, and the junction held 4 bases outside the gene matches. In nucleotides, the CDR3 is TGTGCCAGCAGCCGCGGGAGTGGTTCCTACAATGAGCAGTTCTTC. It translates to CASSRGSGSYNEQFF.

The genes are TRBV4-2 and TRBJ1-6; TRBD1 might be the D (5 bases). The CDR3 consists of 16 residues. The V gene's germline CDR1 is LGHNA and CDR2 YNFKEQ. The V gene lost 3 bases and the J gene lost 7 bases, with 16 bases spanning the gap. In nucleotides, the CDR3 is TGTGCCAGCAGCCAGCAGCAGGGTATGCCAAATTCACCCCTCCACTTT. Protein product: CASSQQQGMPNSPLHF.

This clone was detected only once. The chain uses TRBV29-1 and TRBJ1-1, with D perhaps TRBD1 (6 bases). The CDR3 has 15 amino acids. With 6 bases removed from V and 6 bases from J, the gap between germline ends came to 23 bases. CDR1 SQVTM and CDR2 ANQGSEA come from the germline V gene. The CDR3 region is CSVGGAQGQLSEAFF. DNA of the CDR3: TGCAGCGTGGGGGGGGCTCAGGGTCAACTGTCTGAAGCTTTCTTT.

The chain is built from TRBV11-2 and TRBJ1-2; the D gene is possibly TRBD1 (6 bases). The V end lost 4 bases, the J end lost 2 bases, and 20 bases lay between the germline ends. Germline CDR1 is SGHAT and CDR2 is FQNNGV. The CDR3 runs 17 residues. The CDR3 nucleotides are TGTGCCAGCAGCTCGCGAACCCTAAGACAGGCCAACTATGGCTACACCTTC. Amino acid sequence: CASSSRTLRQANYGYTF.

This clone was counted a single time. The rearrangement links TRBV5-8 to TRBJ1-6; 9 bases are shared with TRBD1. With V trimmed by 5 bases and J by 10 bases, 13 bases remained unmatched. The CDR3 is 16 amino acids. From germline, CDR1 is SGHTS and CDR2 YDEGEE. This chain's CDR3 is CASRLPGGQGSSPLHF. The DNA for the CDR3 is TGTGCCAGCAGGCTCCCTGGGGGACAGGGATCCTCACCCCTCCACTTT.

The chain couples TRBV27 to TRBJ1-2, with D perhaps TRBD1 (6 bases). Germline assignment: CDR1 MNHEY and CDR2 SMNVEV (reference sequence). Trimming took 1 base from V and 4 from J, leaving 13 bases between them. This CDR3 region has 15 residues. For the CDR3, the DNA is TGTGCCAGCAGTTTATACGGACAGAGTTCCTATGGCTACACCTTC. It specifies CASSLYGQSSYGYTF.

The rearrangement links TRBV5-4 to TRBJ1-3; 7 bases map to TRBD1. Germline CDR1 is SGHNT and CDR2 is YYREEE (reference sequence). V was pared by 4 bases and J by 7 bases, with 5 bases of the junction left unmatched. The CDR3 has 13 residues. As DNA, the CDR3 is TGTGCCAGCAGCCTAGACAGGGCCAACACCATATATTTT. Amino acids: CASSLDRANTIYF.

This chain uses TRBV5-1 with TRBJ1-4; D is possibly TRBD1 (6 bases). Germline V CDR1 and CDR2: SGHRS, YFSETQ. V lost 0 bases, J lost 4 bases, and 16 bases lay in between. This CDR3 spans 17 amino acids. The CDR3 region is CASSLEGQGRVNEKLFF. CDR3 nucleotides: TGCGCCAGCAGCTTGGAAGGTCAGGGGCGGGTTAATGAAAAACTGTTTTTT.

This sequence joins TRBV5-1 and TRBJ1-3; D is possibly TRBD1 (5 bases). Germline V CDR1 and CDR2: SGHRS, YFSETQ. Trimming cost V 4 bases and J 0 bases, with 17 bases left between them. The CDR3 runs to 17 residues. The CDR3 protein is CASSDITDTYSGNTIYF. The CDR3 DNA reads TGCGCCAGCAGCGATATAACGGACACGTACTCTGGAAACACCATATATTTT.

The chain has TRBV15 and TRBJ1-2, with D possibly being TRBD1 (6 bases). The ends were cut back, 0 bases at V and 5 bases at J, with 13 bases in the middle. This CDR3 spans 15 amino acids. Germline V lookup: CDR1 LNHNV, CDR2 YYDKDF (reference sequence). The CDR3 here is CATSRDPTGFYGYTF. In DNA form, the CDR3 reads TGTGCCACCAGCAGAGATCCGACAGGTTTTTATGGCTACACCTTC.

J is TRBJ1-4 and V is TRBV4-1; D is undetermined. The germline gives CDR1 MGHRA, CDR2 YSYEKL. There are 16 residues in the CDR3. Trimming took 1 base from V and 3 from J, leaving 12 bases between them. CDR3 nucleotide sequence: TGCGCCAGCAGCCAAGCGGGAGCGCGGGCTAATGAAAAACTGTTTTTT. It translates to CASSQAGARANEKLFF.